The T cell receptor (beta chain) under discussion was sequenced for a study of technical replicates of blood from a handful of donors. The CDR3 is 16 residues long. V lost 5 bases and J 1 base, leaving 15 bases between the germline ends. The germline gives CDR1 SGHAT, CDR2 FQDESV (reference sequence). Libraries were prepared by immunoSEQ multiplex PCR; TCRdb keeps only in-frame clonotypes and omits some of them. The sample records just under 85,000 clones, around 94% being singletons. The sequenced material came from T cells isolated from PBMCs. The chain joins TRBV11-1 to TRBJ2-1; D is perhaps TRBD2 (6 bases). The TCR was taken from a human donor in good health. The CDR3 sequence: CASSATGTRSYNEQFF. The CDR3 DNA sequence: TGTGCCAGCAGCGCCACCGGGACTCGATCCTACAATGAGCAGTTCTTC.